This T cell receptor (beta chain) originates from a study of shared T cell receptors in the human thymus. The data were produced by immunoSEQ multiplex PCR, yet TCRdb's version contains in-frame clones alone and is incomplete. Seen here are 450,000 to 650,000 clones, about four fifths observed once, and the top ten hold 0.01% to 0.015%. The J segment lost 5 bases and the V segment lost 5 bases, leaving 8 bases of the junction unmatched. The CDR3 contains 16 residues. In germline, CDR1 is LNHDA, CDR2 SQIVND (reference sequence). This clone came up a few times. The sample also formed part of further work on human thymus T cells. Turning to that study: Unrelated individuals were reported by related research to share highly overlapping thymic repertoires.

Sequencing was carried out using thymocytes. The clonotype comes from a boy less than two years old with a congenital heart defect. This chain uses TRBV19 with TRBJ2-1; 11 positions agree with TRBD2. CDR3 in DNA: TGTGCCAGTAGTCCCGGGACTAGCGGCAATAACAATGAGCAGTTCTTC. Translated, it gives CASSPGTSGNNNEQFF.